The 21 T cell receptor beta chains below were found in one sample sequenced in a study of beta chain features in type 1 diabetes. Expressed TCRB transcripts got sequenced, as all isolated RNA was reverse transcribed. The method was immunoSEQ multiplex PCR; TCRdb's version includes in-frame clones alone and lacks a portion of them. Counted here are about 660,000 clones, about 14% occurring once; the ten biggest clones make up nearly 0.04%. Antigens of these TCRs are unknown. Study-level points and caveats: Moderate yet significant TCRB CDR3 shortening was seen in Type 1 diabetes patients in all four CD4+ subsets.

Sequenced: naive CD4+ T cells from blood. These receptor sequences come from a young man with type 1 diabetes.

This chain connects TRBV14 to TRBJ1-1; the D is unclear. Germline CDR1 is SGHDN and CDR2 is FVKESK. The CDR3 contains 15 residues. V lost 0 bases to trimming and J lost 7 bases, with 15 bases between them. The CDR3 bases are TGTGCCAGCAGCCAAGATCGGAATATTTACAGTGAAGCTTTCTTT. This gives the protein CASSQDRNIYSEAFF.

The V gene is TRBV20-1, the J gene TRBJ2-7, with 7 bases aligning to TRBD2. There are 11 residues in the CDR3. CDR1 DFQATT and CDR2 SNEGSKA come from the germline V gene (reference sequence). The CDR3 sequence is CRGEGQYEQYF. Here the CDR3 DNA reads TGCAGGGGGGAGGGGCAGTACGAGCAGTACTTC.

In the case of this clone: The final CDR3 position lacks the conserved phenylalanine or tryptophan, pointing to a likely read error. This rearrangement joins TRBV9 to TRBJ1-2; possible D gene TRBD1, 5 bases. Germline-derived CDR1 and CDR2 are SGDLS and YYNGEE. V was shortened by 3 bases and J by 4 bases, with 10 bases between the two germline ends. This CDR3 region has 13 residues. The CDR3 region has the DNA TGTGCCAGCAGCGACTCAGGGTTCTATGGCTACACCCTC. Encoded protein: CASSDSGFYGYTL.

This clone was picked up many times. The J gene is TRBJ1-1, the V gene TRBV7-9; no firm D call. Germline CDR1 is SEHNR and CDR2 is FQNEAQ (reference sequence). Trimming stripped 11 bases from V and 0 bases from J, with 10 bases between. The CDR3 totals 12 residues. The CDR3 DNA reads TGTGCCTCAACCACCGTGAACACTGAAGCTTTCTTT. This codes for CASTTVNTEAFF. The full variable domain, rest sourced from reference TRBV7-9 and TRBJ1-1, is DTGVSQNPRHKITKRGQNVTFRCDPISEHNRLYWYRQTLGQGPEFLTYFQNEAQLEKSRLLSDRFSAERPKGSFSTLEIQRTEQGDSAMYLCASTTVNTEAFFGQGTRLTVV.

J is TRBJ2-7 and V is TRBV13; 12 bases agree with TRBD2. This CDR3 region has 15 residues. The germline V gene encodes CDR1 PRHDT and CDR2 FYEKMQ (reference sequence). The V and J ends lost 5 bases and 5 bases, in that order; junction bases with no gene match: 7. The CDR3 reads CASSPKLAGGNEQYF. DNA of the CDR3: TGTGCCAGCAGCCCTAAACTAGCGGGAGGAAACGAGCAGTACTTC.

This clone has more than one count but fewer than ten. V usage is TRBV29-1 and J usage is TRBJ2-1; possible D gene TRBD1, 7 bases. The germline V gene has CDR1 SQVTM and CDR2 ANQGSEA. The CDR3 is 14 amino acids. CDR3 sequence: CNTLRGAGGNEQFF. CDR3 in DNA: TGCAATACTCTCCGAGGCGCAGGGGGGAATGAGCAGTTCTTC.

The gene calls are TRBV30 and TRBJ2-7, with D possibly matching TRBD2 (9 bases). The CDR3 spans 17 residues. The germline gives CDR1 GTSNPN, CDR2 SVGIG (reference sequence). Trimming stripped 1 base from V and 1 base from J, with 20 bases between. The CDR3 loop is CAWSGRQGTSRSYEQYF. As DNA, the CDR3 is TGTGCCTGGAGTGGCCGACAGGGGACTAGCAGATCCTACGAGCAGTACTTC.

This clone was seen more than once but under ten times. DNA for the CDR3: TGTGCCAGCAGCTTAGCTTGGACAGTCAAGAATGAAAAACTGTTTTTT. Its translation: CASSLAWTVKNEKLFF. This rearrangement joins TRBV11-2 to TRBJ1-4; D may be TRBD1 (6 bases). V shed 1 base and J shed 5 bases, with 14 bases lying between them. Germline CDR1 and CDR2: SGHAT and FQNNGV. The CDR3 has 16 residues.

This clone occurred a few times. The chain combines TRBV5-1 with TRBJ1-1, with D tentatively TRBD1 (5 bases). V was pared by 0 bases and J by 8 bases, with 5 bases between. The CDR3 has 11 amino acids. CDR1 is SGHRS, CDR2 YFSETQ, per germline. The CDR3 DNA is TGCGCCAGCAGCTTGGACAGGGAAGCTTTCTTT. Translated, it gives CASSLDREAFF.

This clone was seen only a few times. The genes are TRBV6-5 and TRBJ2-1, with 7 bases aligning to TRBD2. This CDR3 is 16 amino acids long. CDR1 and CDR2 (germline): MNHEY, SVGAGI. V shed 0 bases, J shed 7 bases, and the junction held 9 bases outside the gene matches. The CDR3, as DNA: TGTGCCAGCAGTTACTCGCCCCCATCGGGAGGAAATGAGCAGTTCTTC. Its translation: CASSYSPPSGGNEQFF.

This clone was seen a few times. At the DNA level, this CDR3 is encoded by other sequences in the same sample as well. The CDR3 region is CASSLGVASTEAFF. The CDR3 DNA is TGCGCCAGCAGCTTGGGGGTGGCAAGCACTGAAGCTTTCTTT. The rearrangement links TRBV5-1 to TRBJ1-1; the D is unclear. Trimming removed 0 bases from V and 4 bases from J, with 10 bases in between. This CDR3 is built from 14 residues. Per the germline V gene, CDR1 is SGHRS and CDR2 is YFSETQ.

V is TRBV18 and J is TRBJ2-5, with D possibly TRBD2 on 5 matching bases. V was pared by 3 bases and J by 1 base, with 9 bases between. The CDR3 has 14 amino acids. Germline V gene lookup returns CDR1 KGHSH and CDR2 LQKENI. CDR3 amino acids: CASSPRAAQETQYF. In DNA, the CDR3 is TGTGCCAGCTCACCGAGGGCAGCCCAAGAGACCCAGTACTTC.

This clone showed up just a few times. The V gene is TRBV28, the J gene TRBJ1-2; D is uncertain. This CDR3 is 14 amino acids long. V was pared by 5 bases and J by 4 bases, with 14 bases between. Germline loops: CDR1 MDHEN, CDR2 SYDVKM. For the CDR3, the DNA is TGTGCCAGCAGTCTCACGGGAATTCCCTATGGCTACACCTTC. It is translated as CASSLTGIPYGYTF.

This clone has more than one count but fewer than ten. This chain connects TRBV28 to TRBJ1-2; 10 bases align to TRBD1. Losses at the gene ends were 4 bases for V and 7 bases for J; bases not matched to a gene: 6. This CDR3 comprises 14 residues. From germline, CDR1 is MDHEN and CDR2 SYDVKM. The CDR3 region is CASSSRTGGIGYTF. CDR3 sequence (DNA): TGTGCCAGCAGTTCACGGACAGGGGGGATTGGCTACACCTTC.

The J gene is TRBJ2-5, the V gene TRBV30; 12 nucleotides agree with TRBD2. Germline CDR1 is GTSNPN and CDR2 is SVGIG (reference sequence). V trimming: 3 bases; J trimming: 4 bases; junction bases outside the gene matches: 6. The CDR3 is 15 residues long. The CDR3 DNA reads TGTGCCTGGAGCGCTGGACTAGCGGGGCCAGAGACCCAGTACTTC. This sequence encodes CAWSAGLAGPETQYF.

This clone was seen a handful of times. The CDR3 DNA is TGTGCCAGTAGTAATATAGGACAGGGAGCCTACGAGCAGTACTTC. This translates into CASSNIGQGAYEQYF. The rearrangement links TRBV19 to TRBJ2-7; 8 bases match TRBD1. Trimming took 4 bases from V and 2 from J; bases not matched to a gene: 7. The length of the CDR3 is 15 residues. Germline values: CDR1 LNHDA, CDR2 SQIVND (reference sequence).

Only a few counts were recorded for this clone. The V call is TRBV9, the J call TRBJ2-5; D is unclear. Trimming removed 0 bases from V and 2 bases from J, with 5 bases in between. Germline CDR1 SGDLS, CDR2 YYNGEE. The CDR3 sequence is 13 residues long. CDR3 sequence: CASSVGQQETQYF. The CDR3 DNA reads TGTGCCAGCAGCGTAGGGCAACAAGAGACCCAGTACTTC.

This clone was seen a handful of times. V and J are TRBV25-1 and TRBJ2-7, with D maybe TRBD1 (5 bases). The ends were cut back, 2 bases at V and 6 bases at J, with 14 bases in the middle. This CDR3 contains 14 residues. The germline V gene encodes CDR1 MGHDK and CDR2 SYGVNS. The CDR3, as DNA: TGTGCCAGCAGTGAAGCCACAGGCCCGCCCGAGCAGTACTTC. Translation gives CASSEATGPPEQYF.

This clone was observed a few times. The chain links TRBV27 to TRBJ2-7; TRBD1 matches at 9 bases. This CDR3 has 15 amino acids. V lost 1 base, J lost 4 bases, and 5 bases stayed unmatched. Looked up from germline, CDR1 is MNHEY and CDR2 is SMNVEV (reference sequence). CDR3 region: CASSLLGDRVYEQYF. For the CDR3, the DNA is TGTGCCAGCAGTTTATTAGGGGACAGGGTGTACGAGCAGTACTTC.

This clone was recorded a few times. V usage is TRBV13 and J usage is TRBJ2-3; 8 nucleotides line up with TRBD2. This CDR3 has 15 residues. Germline-derived CDR1 and CDR2 are PRHDT and FYEKMQ (reference sequence). V lost 0 bases, J lost 5 bases, and 4 bases stayed unmatched. The CDR3 DNA reads as TGTGCCAGCAGCTTAGGTGCCGGGAGGGGAGATACGCAGTATTTT. This encodes CASSLGAGRGDTQYF.

This clone was seen a handful of times. The chain recombines TRBV30 with TRBJ2-1; perhaps TRBD2 as D (6 bases). Trimming stripped 0 bases from V and 1 base from J, with 10 bases between. Germline CDR1 reads GTSNPN; CDR2 reads SVGIG (reference sequence). The CDR3 sequence is 15 residues long. As DNA, the CDR3 is TGTGCCTGGAGTGTTGGGGGGACGTCCTACAATGAGCAGTTCTTC. Translated, it gives CAWSVGGTSYNEQFF.